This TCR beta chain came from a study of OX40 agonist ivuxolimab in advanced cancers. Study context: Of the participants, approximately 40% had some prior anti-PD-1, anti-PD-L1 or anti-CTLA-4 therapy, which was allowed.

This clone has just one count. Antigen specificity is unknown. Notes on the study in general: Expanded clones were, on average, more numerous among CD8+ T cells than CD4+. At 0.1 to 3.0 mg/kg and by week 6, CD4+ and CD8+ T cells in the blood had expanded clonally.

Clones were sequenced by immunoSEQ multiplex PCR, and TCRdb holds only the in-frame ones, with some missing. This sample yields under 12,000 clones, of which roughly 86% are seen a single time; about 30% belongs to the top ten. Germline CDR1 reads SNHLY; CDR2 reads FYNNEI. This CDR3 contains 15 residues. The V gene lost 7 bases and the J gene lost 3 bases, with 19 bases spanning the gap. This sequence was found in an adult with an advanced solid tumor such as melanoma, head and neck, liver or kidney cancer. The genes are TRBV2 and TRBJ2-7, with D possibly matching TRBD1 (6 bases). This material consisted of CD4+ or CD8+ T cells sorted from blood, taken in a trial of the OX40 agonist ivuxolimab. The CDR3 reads CASTTRDTTDYEQYF. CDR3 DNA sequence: TGTGCCAGCACCACACGGGACACCACTGACTACGAGCAGTACTTC.